These 11 T cell receptor beta chains were sequenced from one sample in a study of blood T cell repertoires in COVID-19. Sequencing used immunoSEQ multiplex PCR; TCRdb keeps in-frame clones, though not all of them. The sample consists of a few hundred thousand clones, about 90% of them appearing once. What was sequenced was peripheral blood. The receptors were gathered from a woman aged 70-85 years with COVID-19, enrolled during active disease.

The chain joins TRBV4-3 to TRBJ2-1; D may be TRBD1 (6 bases). This CDR3 has 17 amino acids. CDR1 and CDR2 from the germline V gene are LGHNA and YSLEER. Trimming took 0 bases from V and 0 from J, leaving 12 bases between them. The CDR3: CASSQESQGISYNEQFF. CDR3 bases: TGCGCCAGCAGCCAAGAATCACAGGGAATCTCCTACAATGAGCAGTTCTTC.

The rearrangement uses TRBV7-9 and TRBJ2-2; D call uncertain. Germline CDR1 SEHNR, CDR2 FQNEAQ (reference sequence). V dropped 2 bases and J dropped 2 bases, with 9 bases sitting between them. The CDR3 totals 15 residues. For the CDR3, the DNA is TGTGCCAGCAGCTTATTATCGGTAAACACCGGGGAGCTGTTTTTT. This gives the protein CASSLLSVNTGELFF.

The V gene is TRBV7-9, the J gene TRBJ2-3; weak D call: TRBD1 (6 bases). This CDR3 comprises 14 residues. The V end lost 3 bases, the J end lost 2 bases, and 9 bases lay between the germline ends. Germline loops: CDR1 SEHNR, CDR2 FQNEAQ (reference sequence). DNA of the CDR3: TGTGCCAGCAGCTTGCGACAGGACACAGATACGCAGTATTTT. Translation: CASSLRQDTDTQYF.

This chain connects TRBV19 to TRBJ2-2; 8 bases match TRBD1. V trimming: 9 bases; J trimming: 3 bases; junction bases outside the gene matches: 9. This CDR3 contains 15 residues. Germline-derived CDR1 and CDR2 are LNHDA and SQIVND (reference sequence). CDR3 nucleotides: TGTGCCAGCAAAACCGGGACAGGAGACACCGGGGAGCTGTTTTTT. It is translated as CASKTGTGDTGELFF.

The chain combines TRBV15 with TRBJ1-6; D is perhaps TRBD1 (5 bases). The CDR3 covers 13 residues. The ends were cut back, 3 bases at V and 11 bases at J, with 11 bases in the middle. Germline lookup yields CDR1 LNHNV and CDR2 YYDKDF (reference sequence). In DNA, the CDR3 is TGTGCCACCAGCAGGGGAGGGGTTCCACCCCTCCACTTT. Amino acids: CATSRGGVPPLHF.

The rearrangement links TRBV5-1 to TRBJ2-7; no firm D call. The V end was cut by 2 bases, the J end by 3 bases, with 9 bases between. The CDR3 loop spans 13 amino acids. Germline V gene sequence: CDR1 SGHRS, CDR2 YFSETQ. The CDR3: CASSLKTFYEQYF. In DNA form, the CDR3 reads TGCGCCAGCAGCTTAAAGACATTCTACGAGCAGTACTTC.

The chain employs TRBV18 and TRBJ2-3; 9 bases line up with TRBD2. J lost 2 bases, V lost 2 bases, and 8 bases had no gene match. CDR3 length equals 17 residues. Germline assignment: CDR1 KGHSH and CDR2 LQKENI. Here the CDR3 reads CASSPGSSSGTTDTQYF. The CDR3, as DNA: TGTGCCAGCTCACCAGGCTCTTCTAGCGGGACCACAGATACGCAGTATTTT.

This clone has a single count. The genes are TRBV30 and TRBJ2-5, with 9 bases matching TRBD2. Germline V CDR1 and CDR2: GTSNPN, SVGIG (reference sequence). V dropped 0 bases and J dropped 4; count of bases not matched to a gene: 6. This CDR3 comprises 15 residues. For the CDR3, the DNA is TGTGCCTGGAGTGTGGCGGGAGGGGCGAGAGAGACCCAGTACTTC. It codes for CAWSVAGGARETQYF.

This clone was detected a few times. This chain connects TRBV5-1 to TRBJ2-7, with D possibly being TRBD2 (6 bases). V lost 0 bases to trimming and J lost 0 bases, with 7 bases between them. CDR1 and CDR2 (germline): SGHRS, YFSETQ. This CDR3 is 14 amino acids long. The CDR3 bases are TGCGCCAGCAGCTTGGGGCGGGGCTCCTACGAGCAGTACTTC. It translates to CASSLGRGSYEQYF. The full variable domain, with the rest looked up from reference TRBV5-1 and TRBJ2-7, is KAGVTQTPRYLIKTRGQQVTLSCSPISGHRSVSWYQQTPGQGLQFLFEYFSETQRNKGNFPGRFSGRQFSNSRSEMNVSTLELGDSALYLCASSLGRGSYEQYFGPGTRLTVT.

This chain joins TRBV5-1 and TRBJ1-2; a weak D match, TRBD1 (5 bases). CDR3 length equals 12 residues. Germline CDR1 SGHRS, CDR2 YFSETQ. Trimming took 5 bases from V and 5 from J, leaving 10 bases between them. The CDR3 reads CASRKQEYGYTF. Written as DNA, the CDR3 is TGCGCCAGCAGAAAACAGGAGTATGGCTACACCTTC.

This chain joins TRBV19 and TRBJ1-6, with 7 bases identical to TRBD1. The V gene end was trimmed by 5 bases and the J gene end by 6 bases; junction bases not matched to a gene: 7. The CDR3 runs 15 residues. From germline, CDR1 is LNHDA and CDR2 SQIVND (reference sequence). The CDR3 region is CASSLGQAANSPLHF. The CDR3 nucleotides are TGTGCCAGTAGTCTCGGACAGGCCGCTAATTCACCCCTCCACTTT.